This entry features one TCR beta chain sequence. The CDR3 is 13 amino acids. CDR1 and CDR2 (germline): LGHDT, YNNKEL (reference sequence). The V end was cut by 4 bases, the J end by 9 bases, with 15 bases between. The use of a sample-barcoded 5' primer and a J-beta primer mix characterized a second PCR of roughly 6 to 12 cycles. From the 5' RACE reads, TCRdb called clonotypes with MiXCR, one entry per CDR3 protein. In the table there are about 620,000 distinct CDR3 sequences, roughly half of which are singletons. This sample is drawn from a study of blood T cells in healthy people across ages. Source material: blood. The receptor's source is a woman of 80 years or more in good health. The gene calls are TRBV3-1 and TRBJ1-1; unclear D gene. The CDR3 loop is CASSLGGVSQAFF. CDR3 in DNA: TGTGCCAGCAGCCTGGGCGGGGTTTCTCAAGCTTTCTTT.